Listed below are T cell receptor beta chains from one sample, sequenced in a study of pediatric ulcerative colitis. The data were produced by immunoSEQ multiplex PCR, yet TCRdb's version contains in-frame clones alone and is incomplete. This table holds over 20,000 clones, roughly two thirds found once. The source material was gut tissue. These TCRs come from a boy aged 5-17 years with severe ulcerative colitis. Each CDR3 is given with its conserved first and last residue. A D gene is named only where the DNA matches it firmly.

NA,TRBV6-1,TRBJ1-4,CASSQQGYTMGKLFF
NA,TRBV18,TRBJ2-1,CASSPTGYSYNEQFF
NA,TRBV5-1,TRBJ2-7,CASSLQASAYEQYF
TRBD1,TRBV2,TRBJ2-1,CASSRGFKNEQFF
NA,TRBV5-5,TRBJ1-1,CASSFPGAAEAFF
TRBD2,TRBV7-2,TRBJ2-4,CASSERGGDPQYF
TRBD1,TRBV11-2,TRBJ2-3,CASSPGQGSADTQYF
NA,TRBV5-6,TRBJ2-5,CASTDLGTGGETQYF
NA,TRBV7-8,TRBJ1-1,CASSSAVGGITEAFF
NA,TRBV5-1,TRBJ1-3,CASREDSGNTIYF
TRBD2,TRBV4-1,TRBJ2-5,CASRRERGGQETQYF
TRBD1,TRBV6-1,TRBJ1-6,CASSPTGTGYSPLHF
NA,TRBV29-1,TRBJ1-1,CGGARGFVNTEAFF
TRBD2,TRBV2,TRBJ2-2,CASSVPTSGTRNTGELFF
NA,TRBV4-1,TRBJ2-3,CASSQARLSRPDTQYF
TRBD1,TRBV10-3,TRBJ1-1,CASQGVRDTEAFF
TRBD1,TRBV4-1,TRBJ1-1,CASSQTPGQGLQHTEAFF
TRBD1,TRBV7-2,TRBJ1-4,CASSASGGGEKLFF
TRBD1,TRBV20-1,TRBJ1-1,CSAREGAPAFF
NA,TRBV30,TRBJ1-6,CAWSTIFHSPLHF
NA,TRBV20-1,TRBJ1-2,CSARDQRQADF
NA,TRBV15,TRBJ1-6,CATSKGTVYNSPLHF
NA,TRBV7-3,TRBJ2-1,CASSSMNEQFF
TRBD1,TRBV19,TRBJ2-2,CASRDRGEAGELFF
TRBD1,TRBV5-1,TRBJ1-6,CASSLGTGMYNSPLHF
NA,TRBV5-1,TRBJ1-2,CASSLASQANYGYTF
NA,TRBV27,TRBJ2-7,CASGRDNRYEQYF
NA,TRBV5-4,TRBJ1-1,CASSMGVNTEAFF
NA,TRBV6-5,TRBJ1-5,CASSHDGGNQPQHF
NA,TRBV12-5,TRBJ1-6,CASARREPNSPLHF
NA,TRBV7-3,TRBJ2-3,CASSLAPSSTDTQYF
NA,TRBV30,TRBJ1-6,CAWRRLLNSPLHF
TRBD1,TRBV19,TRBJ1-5,CATRQGGRNNQPQHF
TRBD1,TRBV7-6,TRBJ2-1,CASSQGQLTREFF
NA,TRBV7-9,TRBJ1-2,CASSSRQASGGYTF
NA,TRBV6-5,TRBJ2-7,CASSYSDEQYF
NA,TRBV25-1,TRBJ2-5,CASSPPQETQYF
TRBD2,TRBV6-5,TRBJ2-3,CASSYSASGASGTQYF
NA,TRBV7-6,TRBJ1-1,CASSPVWLNTEAFF